Below, 5 T cell receptor beta chains from the same sample are listed, as sequenced in a study of post-analysis software for immune sequencing data. Broader study findings: Controls had lower frequencies than patients of 4 or 5 TRBV segments, which included TRBV5-6, TRBV5-1 and TRBV20-1.

These TCRs are of unknown antigen specificity. Built from TCR beta cDNA, the libraries had unique molecular identifiers in them. TCRdb used MiXCR to reprocess the PCR reads, holding one entry per CDR3 protein. This table has roughly 800,000 distinct CDR3 sequences, 25% to 30% appearing once. The source material was blood. Source of these receptors: a girl aged 5 to 17 with multiple sclerosis.

With respect to this clonotype: Its ends do not fully match the called genes, so a read error is possible. CDR3 in DNA: TGTGCCAGCAGTTACTCGGTCGCCAGGAACTATAGCTACACCTTC. Its protein is CASSYSVARNYSYTF. This rearrangement joins TRBV6-5 to TRBJ1-2; D uncertain. The CDR3 spans 15 residues. Looked up from germline, CDR1 is MNHEY and CDR2 is SVGAGI.

V and J are TRBV5-1 and TRBJ2-5, with 8 bases aligning to TRBD1. V lost 1 base, J lost 5 bases, and 7 bases stayed unmatched. The V gene's germline CDR1 is SGHRS and CDR2 YFSETQ. The CDR3 has 15 residues. In DNA, the CDR3 is TGCGCCAGCAGCTTGTACAGGGGGGAACTGGAGACCCAGTACTTC. Its protein is CASSLYRGELETQYF. The whole variable domain, remainder taken from reference TRBV5-1 and TRBJ2-5, is KAGVTQTPRYLIKTRGQQVTLSCSPISGHRSVSWYQQTPGQGLQFLFEYFSETQRNKGNFPGRFSGRQFSNSRSEMNVSTLELGDSALYLCASSLYRGELETQYFGPGTRLLVL.

The rearrangement joins TRBV29-1 to TRBJ1-5; D unresolved. The germline V and J ends were trimmed by 5 bases and 5 bases, with 16 bases remaining between them. The CDR3 runs to 14 residues. Germline CDR1 SQVTM, CDR2 ANQGSEA. The CDR3 sequence: CSVRKRREDQPQHF. CDR3 bases: TGCAGCGTTAGGAAGAGGAGGGAGGATCAGCCCCAGCATTTT.

J is TRBJ2-1 and V is TRBV25-1, with 7 bases matching TRBD2. This CDR3 is 16 amino acids long. CDR1 MGHDK and CDR2 SYGVNS come from the germline V gene. The V and J ends lost 6 bases and 6 bases, in that order; junction bases with no gene match: 14. CDR3 protein: CASSKPAGDLGNEQFF. The CDR3, as DNA: TGTGCCAGCAGCAAACCTGCGGGAGATCTCGGCAATGAGCAGTTCTTC. The variable domain in full, completed from reference TRBV25-1 and TRBJ2-1, reads EADIYQTPRYLVIGTGKKITLECSQTMGHDKMYWYQQDPGMELHLIHYSYGVNSTEKGDLSSESTVSRIRTEHFPLTLESARPSHTSQYLCASSKPAGDLGNEQFFGPGTRLTVL.

In this sample, this clonotype turned up a few times. The chain couples TRBV7-2 to TRBJ2-7; TRBD2 agrees at 7 bases. The J call could be wrong; TRBJ2-5 is a better fit for the DNA end. The CDR3 loop spans 14 amino acids. Germline-derived CDR1 and CDR2 are SGHTA and FQGNSA. The CDR3 spells CASSAGLGRETQYF. The CDR3 nucleotides read TGTGCCAGCAGCGCCGGACTAGGCCGGGAGACCCAGTACTTC.